What follows are 10 T cell receptor beta chains derived from one specimen sequenced in a study of CD8 T cells in ankylosing spondylitis. TCRdb re-analysed the 5' RACE reads in MiXCR, keeping a single row per CDR3 protein. Of over 200,000 distinct CDR3 sequences in the sample, under 12% were seen once. The sample was blood, either unsorted or a sorted T cell fraction (not recorded which). These receptors were obtained from a male donor with ankylosing spondylitis or in good health (not recorded which).

The chain carries TRBV6-1 and TRBJ2-3; 13 bases line up with TRBD2. The CDR3 runs to 18 residues. The J segment lost 5 bases and the V segment lost 3 bases, leaving 11 bases of the junction unmatched. Germline CDR1 is MNHNS and CDR2 is SASEGT. In nucleotides, the CDR3 is TGTGCCAGCAGTGATAGGAGCAGACTAGCGGGGGGAGGAGATACGCAGTATTTT. Encoded protein: CASSDRSRLAGGGDTQYF.

This clonotype has at least ten counts. The V call is TRBV24-1, the J call TRBJ2-3, with a possible D match to TRBD1 (6 bases). V lost 4 bases to trimming and J lost 0 bases, with 13 bases between them. The germline gives CDR1 KGHDR, CDR2 SFDVKD. CDR3 length: 16 amino acids. CDR3 DNA sequence: TGTGCCACCAGTGAGCCAAGGACAGTGAGCACAGATACGCAGTATTTT. Translating gives CATSEPRTVSTDTQYF.

This sequence joins TRBV7-9 and TRBJ2-3, with D maybe TRBD2 (6 bases). This CDR3 is built from 15 residues. Germline CDR1 is SEHNR and CDR2 is FQNEAQ (reference sequence). The V gene lost 5 bases and the J gene lost 8 bases, with 20 bases spanning the gap. The CDR3 region is CASSKGRGRPGTQYF. The CDR3 DNA follows: TGTGCCAGCAGCAAGGGGCGGGGCCGGCCGGGTACGCAGTATTTT.

This chain links TRBV5-1 with TRBJ2-1, with D hard to call. CDR1 and CDR2 from the germline V gene are SGHRS and YFSETQ. This CDR3 is 14 amino acids long. The V and J ends lost 4 bases and 0 bases respectively, with 8 bases between them. CDR3: CASSPTSSYNEQFF. CDR3 coding DNA: TGCGCCAGCAGCCCCACGAGCTCCTACAATGAGCAGTTCTTC.

Ten or more counts support this clonotype. The chain couples TRBV20-1 to TRBJ2-7; the match to TRBD2 covers 9 bases. This CDR3 contains 16 residues. CDR1 DFQATT and CDR2 SNEGSKA come from the germline V gene (reference sequence). V trimming: 3 bases; J trimming: 7 bases; junction bases outside the gene matches: 16. Here the CDR3 DNA reads TGCAGTGCTAGTATGGTGGAGGCTAGCGGGGAACGGGAGCAGTACTTC. It codes for CSASMVEASGEREQYF.

This clonotype has only a few counts. The chain links TRBV10-2 to TRBJ1-1; D gene ambiguous. The germline CDR1 and CDR2 sequences are WSHSY and SAAADI. The CDR3 length is 12 residues. Between the trimmed V and J ends, which lost 4 bases and 1 base, there was a span of 4 bases. CDR3: CASSVANTEAFF. CDR3 sequence (DNA): TGCGCCAGCAGTGTTGCGAACACTGAAGCTTTCTTT.

This clonotype occurred a few times. The chain combines TRBV7-2 with TRBJ2-3; 8 bases match TRBD1. Per germline, CDR1 SGHTA and CDR2 FQGNSA. The J segment lost 2 bases and the V segment lost 1 base, leaving 2 bases of the junction unmatched. The CDR3 runs 15 residues. The CDR3 sequence: CASSLGTGLTDTQYF. As DNA, the CDR3 is TGTGCCAGCAGCTTAGGGACAGGGCTCACAGATACGCAGTATTTT.

The rearrangement links TRBV29-1 to TRBJ2-1; TRBD2 agrees at 12 bases. Germline CDR1 SQVTM, CDR2 ANQGSEA. Unmatched junction bases numbered 3, after V lost 5 bases and J lost 1 base. The CDR3 is 15 amino acids. CDR3 bases: TGCAGCGTTACACTAGCGGGGGGATCCTACAATGAGCAGTTCTTC. This sequence encodes CSVTLAGGSYNEQFF.

On this clonotype itself: A single base separates this from a much larger clone, so it may be a read error. The chain joins TRBV28 to TRBJ2-7; D ambiguous. The germline CDR1 and CDR2 sequences are MDHEN and SYDVKM. The CDR3 consists of 12 residues. The CDR3 DNA is TGTGCCAGCAGCGCATGGGCCTACGGGCAGTACTTC. The encoded protein is CASSAWAYGQYF.

In its sample, this clonotype was seen many times. The chain joins TRBV5-1 to TRBJ2-3; D is unresolved. Per the germline V gene, CDR1 is SGHRS and CDR2 is YFSETQ. This CDR3 comprises 15 residues. V dropped 0 bases and J dropped 4 bases, with 12 bases sitting between them. The CDR3 protein is CASSLAGGLPDTQYF. DNA for the CDR3: TGCGCCAGCAGCTTGGCCGGTGGGCTGCCAGATACGCAGTATTTT.